The 8 T cell receptor beta chains below all came from one sample that was sequenced in a study of cytomegalovirus exposure and HLA in healthy donors. Both 60 Vbeta primers and 13 Jbeta primers went into the PCR. Data came from immunoSEQ multiplex PCR; TCRdb stores just in-frame clones and leaves some out. The sample consists of about 83,000 clones, approximately 75% of them appearing once. The sample was PBMCs. The origin of the receptors is a man in his sixties in good health and CMV-seronegative.

The rearrangement links TRBV30 to TRBJ2-5, with a possible D match to TRBD1 (6 bases). CDR1 is GTSNPN, CDR2 SVGIG, per germline (reference sequence). The CDR3 covers 14 residues. V lost 3 bases to trimming and J lost 11 bases, with 22 bases between them. CDR3 residues: CAWSGGSGDLEQYF. For the CDR3, the DNA is TGTGCCTGGAGCGGCGGGTCAGGGGACCTGGAGCAGTACTTC.

This clone occurred a few times. This sample includes further DNA sequences coding for the same CDR3. The rearrangement joins TRBV7-9 to TRBJ1-2, with D tentatively TRBD1 (6 bases). The CDR3 runs to 12 residues. Germline V gives CDR1 SEHNR, CDR2 FQNEAQ (reference sequence). Trimming cost V 5 bases and J 8 bases, with 12 bases left between them. CDR3 in amino acids: CASSPRQGGYTF. In DNA, the CDR3 is TGTGCCAGCAGCCCCCGTCAGGGGGGCTACACCTTC.

The chain has TRBV10-3 and TRBJ1-2, with 7 positions matching TRBD1. Unmatched junction bases numbered 7, after V lost 2 bases and J lost 4 bases. CDR1 ENHRY and CDR2 SYGVKD come from the germline V gene. The CDR3 extends over 15 amino acids. CDR3 sequence: CAISEGTAEVYGYTF. CDR3 nucleotide sequence: TGTGCCATCAGTGAGGGGACAGCAGAAGTCTATGGCTACACCTTC.

The rearrangement uses TRBV2 and TRBJ2-7, with D uncertain. The CDR3 totals 14 residues. V was shortened by 5 bases and J by 6 bases, with 17 bases between the two germline ends. CDR1 and CDR2 (germline): SNHLY, FYNNEI. CDR3 in DNA: TGTGCCAGCAGTCCCCCGGTACCCAACCCCGAGCAGTACTTC. Protein sequence: CASSPPVPNPEQYF.

This chain connects TRBV7-9 to TRBJ1-2; tentatively, D is TRBD1 (5 bases). Germline-derived CDR1 and CDR2 are SEHNR and FQNEAQ (reference sequence). V dropped 4 bases and J dropped 3 bases, with 9 bases sitting between them. CDR3 size: 13 residues. The CDR3 DNA sequence: TGTGCCAGCAGCTCCAGGGTGTACTATGGCTACACCTTC. It is translated as CASSSRVYYGYTF.

This clone was observed a single time. The rearrangement uses TRBV6-1 and TRBJ2-1; 10 bases are a match to TRBD2. The germline V gene has CDR1 MNHNS and CDR2 SASEGT. V trimming: 2 bases; J trimming: 4 bases; junction bases outside the gene matches: 2. The CDR3 totals 15 residues. Here the CDR3 reads CASSELAGGYNEQFF. In nucleotides, the CDR3 is TGTGCCAGCAGTGAATTAGCGGGGGGATACAATGAGCAGTTCTTC.

In regard to this clone: The same CDR3 also results from other DNA sequences found in this sample. The rearrangement uses TRBV5-1 and TRBJ1-4; D perhaps matches TRBD1 (5 bases). Germline V CDR1 and CDR2: SGHRS, YFSETQ. Trimming shortened V by 8 bases and J by 3 bases, and 14 bases separated the two germline ends. The CDR3 totals 14 residues. CDR3 residues: CASRGGGSNEKLFF. CDR3 bases: TGCGCCAGTAGGGGAGGTGGCTCTAATGAAAAACTGTTTTTT.

The chain has TRBV9 and TRBJ2-1, with TRBD2 matching over 8 bases. V shed 1 base and J 3 bases; nucleotides not matched to a gene: 9. Germline V gene lookup returns CDR1 SGDLS and CDR2 YYNGEE. This CDR3 contains 17 residues. The CDR3 is CASSVLSGGPYYNEQFF. DNA of the CDR3: TGTGCCAGCAGCGTATTGTCGGGGGGGCCCTACTACAATGAGCAGTTCTTC. The variable domain in full, with the rest retrieved from reference TRBV9 and TRBJ2-1, is DSGVTQTPKHLITATGQRVTLRCSPRSGDLSVYWYQQSLDQGLQFLIQYYNGEERAKGNILERFSAQQFPDLHSELNLSSLELGDSALYFCASSVLSGGPYYNEQFFGPGTRLTVL.